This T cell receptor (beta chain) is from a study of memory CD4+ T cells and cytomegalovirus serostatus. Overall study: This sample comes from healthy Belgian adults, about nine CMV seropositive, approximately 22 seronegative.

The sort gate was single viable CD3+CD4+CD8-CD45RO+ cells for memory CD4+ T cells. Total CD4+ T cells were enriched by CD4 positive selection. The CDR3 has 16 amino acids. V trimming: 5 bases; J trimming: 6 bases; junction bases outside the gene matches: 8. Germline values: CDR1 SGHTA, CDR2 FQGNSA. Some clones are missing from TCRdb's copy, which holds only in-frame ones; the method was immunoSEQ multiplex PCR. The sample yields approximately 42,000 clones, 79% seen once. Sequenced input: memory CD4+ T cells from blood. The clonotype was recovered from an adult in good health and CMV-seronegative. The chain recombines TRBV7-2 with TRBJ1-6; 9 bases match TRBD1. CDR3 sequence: CASSLGTGYANSPLHF. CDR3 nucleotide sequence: TGTGCCAGCAGCCTTGGGACAGGGTATGCTAATTCACCCCTCCACTTT.